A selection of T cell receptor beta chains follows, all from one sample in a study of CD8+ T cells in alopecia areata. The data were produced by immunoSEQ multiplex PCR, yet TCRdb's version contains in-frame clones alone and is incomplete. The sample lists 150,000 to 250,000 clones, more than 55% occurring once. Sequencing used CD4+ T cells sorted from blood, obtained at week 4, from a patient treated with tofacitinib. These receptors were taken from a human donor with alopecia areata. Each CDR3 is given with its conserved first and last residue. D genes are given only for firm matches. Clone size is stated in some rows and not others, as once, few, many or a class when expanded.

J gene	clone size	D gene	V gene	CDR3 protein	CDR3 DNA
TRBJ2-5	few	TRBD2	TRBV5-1	CASSLGLGQETQYF	TGCGCCAGCAGCCTAGGACTAGGACAAGAGACCCAGTACTTC
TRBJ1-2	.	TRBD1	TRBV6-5	CASSDRDRGGYTF	TGTGCCAGCAGTGACCGGGACAGAGGAGGCTACACCTTC
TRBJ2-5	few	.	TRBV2	CATSDPRGPYQETQYF	TGTGCCACCAGTGACCCGCGGGGGCCCTACCAAGAGACCCAGTACTTC
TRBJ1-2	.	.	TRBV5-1	CASSLNRGKNYGYTF	TGCGCCAGCAGCTTGAACCGAGGCAAGAACTATGGCTACACCTTC
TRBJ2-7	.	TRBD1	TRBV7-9	CASSRGTGSSYEQYF	TGTGCCAGCAGCAGAGGGACAGGGAGCTCCTACGAGCAGTACTTC
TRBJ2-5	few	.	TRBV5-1	CASSPDSPKETQYF	TGCGCCAGCAGCCCTGACAGTCCCAAAGAGACCCAGTACTTC
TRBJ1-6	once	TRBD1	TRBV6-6	CASSPDRENSPLHF	TGTGCCAGCAGCCCGGACAGGGAGAATTCACCCCTCCACTTT
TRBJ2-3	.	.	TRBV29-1	CSTGPGTDTQYF	TGCAGCACCGGACCGGGCACAGATACGCAGTATTTT
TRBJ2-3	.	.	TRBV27	CASSISRGTDTQYF	TGTGCCAGCAGCATAAGCCGGGGCACAGATACGCAGTATTTT
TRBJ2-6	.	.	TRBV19	CASSLTGSGANVLTF	TGTGCCAGTAGTCTCACAGGGTCTGGGGCCAACGTCCTGACTTTC
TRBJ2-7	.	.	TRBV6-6	CASSYSVGVEQYF	TGTGCCAGCAGTTACTCGGTAGGGGTCGAGCAGTACTTC
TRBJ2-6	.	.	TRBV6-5	CASSYALLLGANVLTF	TGTGCCAGCAGTTACGCACTGTTGCTCGGGGCCAACGTCCTGACTTTC
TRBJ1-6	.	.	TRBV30	CARRTSDSLDGRLHF	TGTGCCAGAAGAACCTCGGACAGCCTAGATGGTCGCCTCCACTTT
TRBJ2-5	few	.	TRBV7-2	CASSPRTAERETQYF	TGTGCCAGCAGCCCCAGGACAGCCGAGAGGGAGACCCAGTACTTC
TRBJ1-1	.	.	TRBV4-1	CASSHPDTEAFF	TGCGCCAGCAGCCACCCGGACACTGAAGCTTTCTTT
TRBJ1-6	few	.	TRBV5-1	CASSLDPDYNSPLHF	TGCGCCAGCAGCTTGGATCCAGATTATAATTCACCCCTCCACTTT
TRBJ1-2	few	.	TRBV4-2	CASSQERQTHYGYTF	TGTGCCAGCAGCCAAGAAAGGCAGACCCACTATGGCTACACCTTC
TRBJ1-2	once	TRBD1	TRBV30	CAWSGDRGFYTF	TGTGCCTGGAGCGGGGACAGGGGCTTTTACACCTTC
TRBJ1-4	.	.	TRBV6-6	CASQGNEKLFF	TGTGCCAGCCAAGGAAATGAAAAACTGTTTTTT
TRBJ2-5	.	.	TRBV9	CASSVDQGTQETQYF	TGTGCCAGCAGCGTAGACCAGGGTACCCAAGAGACCCAGTACTTC
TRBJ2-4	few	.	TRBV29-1	CSLLHSGENIQYF	TGCAGCCTTCTTCACTCGGGCGAAAACATTCAGTACTTC
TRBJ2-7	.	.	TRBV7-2	CASSLHPKGHYEQYF	TGTGCCAGCAGCTTACACCCGAAGGGGCACTACGAGCAGTACTTC
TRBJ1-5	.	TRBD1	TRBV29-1	CSAGDRVGNQPQHF	TGCAGCGCCGGGGACAGGGTAGGCAATCAGCCCCAGCATTTT
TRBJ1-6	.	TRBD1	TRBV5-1	CASSLRTGEDSPLHF	TGCGCCAGCAGCTTACGAACAGGGGAGGATTCACCCCTCCACTTT
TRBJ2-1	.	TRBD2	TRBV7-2	CASSLDGGAYNEQFF	TGTGCCAGCAGCTTAGACGGGGGGGCCTACAATGAGCAGTTCTTC
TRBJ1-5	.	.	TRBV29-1	CSVAGFNQPQHF	TGCAGCGTTGCTGGATTCAATCAGCCCCAGCATTTT
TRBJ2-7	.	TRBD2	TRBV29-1	CSVASGFDEQYF	TGCAGCGTTGCTAGCGGGTTTGACGAGCAGTACTTC